The 25 T cell receptor beta chains reported below all come from one sample, sequenced in a study of blood T cell repertoires in COVID-19. Some clones are missing from TCRdb's copy, which holds only in-frame ones; the method was immunoSEQ multiplex PCR. The repertoire holds about 210,000 clones, about four fifths seen once, with 2% to 3% in the top ten. The sequenced sample was peripheral blood. The receptors shown here come from a woman in her thirties or forties with active or convalescent COVID-19.

V is TRBV27 and J is TRBJ1-2; TRBD1 matches 7 bases. V trimming: 4 bases; J trimming: 4 bases; junction bases outside the gene matches: 6. Germline CDR1 is MNHEY and CDR2 is SMNVEV (reference sequence). CDR3 length equals 14 residues. The CDR3 DNA follows: TGTGCCAGCAGTTCCGACAGGGTTGCCTATGGCTACACCTTC. Its protein product is CASSSDRVAYGYTF.

The chain carries TRBV19 and TRBJ1-1, with 7 bases matching TRBD1. The CDR3 totals 14 residues. Germline loops: CDR1 LNHDA, CDR2 SQIVND (reference sequence). The ends lost 6 bases at V and 5 bases at J; junction bases unmatched: 9. CDR3: CASRLEGGRTEAFF. The CDR3 region has the DNA TGTGCCAGTAGGCTTGAAGGGGGCCGAACTGAAGCTTTCTTT.

V and J are TRBV7-2 and TRBJ2-7; 10 bases align to TRBD1. Unmatched junction bases numbered 12, after V lost 5 bases and J lost 2 bases. Germline values: CDR1 SGHTA, CDR2 FQGNSA. This CDR3 contains 17 residues. The chain's CDR3 is CASSPGTGVNIPYEQYF. CDR3 DNA: TGTGCCAGCAGCCCCGGGACAGGGGTCAACATACCCTACGAGCAGTACTTC.

The CDR3 coding sequence is TGCGCCAGCAGACACGATCGGGGACAGGGGGAGGTTTTCTTT. Protein sequence: CASRHDRGQGEVFF. The rearrangement uses TRBV4-3 and TRBJ1-1, with 11 nucleotides matching TRBD1. Germline lookup yields CDR1 LGHNA and CDR2 YSLEER. V lost 6 bases, J lost 13 bases, and 13 bases stayed unmatched. The CDR3 has 14 amino acids.

V usage is TRBV27 and J usage is TRBJ2-7; D may be TRBD2 (6 bases). The CDR3 runs to 13 residues. Germline CDR1 is MNHEY and CDR2 is SMNVEV (reference sequence). The V and J ends lost 6 bases and 4 bases respectively, with 13 bases between them. The CDR3 DNA reads as TGTGCCAGCAGAAAGGGGACTTTATACGAGCAGTACTTC. This translates into CASRKGTLYEQYF.

The gene calls are TRBV24-1 and TRBJ2-5; no clear D gene. The CDR3 contains 15 residues. V was cut by 4 bases and J by 0 bases, with 11 bases left in between. CDR1 and CDR2 from the germline V gene are KGHDR and SFDVKD. In DNA form, the CDR3 reads TGTGCCACCAGTGAACCTACAGAGTACCAAGAGACCCAGTACTTC. Protein: CATSEPTEYQETQYF.

The chain carries TRBV7-2 and TRBJ1-1; D perhaps matches TRBD1 (6 bases). CDR3 length: 13 amino acids. Germline V gives CDR1 SGHTA, CDR2 FQGNSA. The ends were cut back, 3 bases at V and 3 bases at J, with 8 bases in the middle. CDR3 sequence: CASSFYRDTEAFF. Written as DNA, the CDR3 is TGTGCCAGCAGCTTTTACAGGGACACTGAAGCTTTCTTT. The full variable domain, rest sourced from reference TRBV7-2 and TRBJ1-1, is GAGVSQSPSNKVTEKGKDVELRCDPISGHTALYWYRQSLGQGLEFLIYFQGNSAPDKSGLPSDRFSAERTGGSVSTLTIQRTQQEDSAVYLCASSFYRDTEAFFGQGTRLTVV.

This clone was observed a few times. The chain joins TRBV4-2 to TRBJ2-1; D possibly corresponds to TRBD2 (7 bases). The CDR3 totals 15 residues. V was clipped by 2 bases and J by 7 bases, with 15 bases between them. Germline loops: CDR1 LGHNA, CDR2 YNFKEQ. CDR3 sequence: CASSQRLGGGNEQFF. In DNA, the CDR3 is TGTGCCAGCAGCCAACGACTAGGGGGGGGGAATGAGCAGTTCTTC.

This clone has more than one count but fewer than ten. This chain uses TRBV27 with TRBJ1-1; TRBD1 is a possible D gene (6 bases). CDR3 length: 16 amino acids. Trimming removed 1 base from V and 0 bases from J, with 12 bases in between. Germline loops: CDR1 MNHEY, CDR2 SMNVEV (reference sequence). CDR3 in amino acids: CASSLLGGQVNTEAFF. DNA for the CDR3: TGTGCCAGCAGTTTATTGGGGGGGCAGGTGAACACTGAAGCTTTCTTT.

The chain recombines TRBV29-1 with TRBJ1-1; 12 positions agree with TRBD1. The CDR3 has 17 residues. Per the germline V gene, CDR1 is SQVTM and CDR2 is ANQGSEA. The J segment lost 3 bases and the V segment lost 3 bases, leaving 11 bases of the junction unmatched. Here the CDR3 DNA reads TGCAGCGTTGATTCGGGACAGGGGGCCTTTTGGCACACTGAAGCTTTCTTT. This gives the protein CSVDSGQGAFWHTEAFF. Based on the CDR3 plus reference TRBV29-1 and TRBJ1-1, the full variable domain is SAVISQKPSRDICQRGTSLTIQCQVDSQVTMMFWYRQQPGQSLTLIATANQGSEATYESGFVIDKFPISRPNLTFSTLTVSNMSPEDSSIYLCSVDSGQGAFWHTEAFFGQGTRLTVV.

The rearrangement uses TRBV18 and TRBJ1-2; 9 nucleotides line up with TRBD1. V shed 3 bases, J shed 6 bases, and the junction held 8 bases outside the gene matches. CDR1 is KGHSH and CDR2 is LQKENI in the germline V gene. This CDR3 region has 15 residues. The CDR3 spells CASSPTGGLRNGYTF. The CDR3, as DNA: TGTGCCAGCTCACCGACAGGGGGTCTTCGAAATGGCTACACCTTC.

The chain joins TRBV27 to TRBJ2-7; TRBD1 matches at 7 bases. Trimming at V came to 6 bases and at J to 2 bases, leaving 10 bases not matched to a gene. This CDR3 comprises 15 residues. Germline CDR1 reads MNHEY; CDR2 reads SMNVEV (reference sequence). The DNA for the CDR3 is TGTGCCAGCAGCCTGCAGGACAGGTCCCCCTACGAGCAGTACTTC. Translation gives CASSLQDRSPYEQYF.

The chain recombines TRBV4-2 with TRBJ1-1, with D tentatively TRBD1 (5 bases). Trimming shortened V by 0 bases and J by 4 bases, and 18 bases separated the two germline ends. The CDR3 sequence is 17 residues long. CDR1 and CDR2 from the germline V gene are LGHNA and YNFKEQ. The CDR3 DNA is TGTGCCAGCAGCCAAGAGGACCCTTGGGGCCCATCCACTGAAGCTTTCTTT. Encoded protein: CASSQEDPWGPSTEAFF.

The CDR3 is CASSLRASGQGFTEAFF. CDR3 DNA: TGTGCCAGCAGCCTAAGAGCCTCAGGACAGGGATTTACTGAAGCTTTCTTT. V gene TRBV7-3 combines with J gene TRBJ1-1; 8 nucleotides align to TRBD1. The V gene end was trimmed by 5 bases and the J gene end by 5 bases; junction bases not matched to a gene: 16. Per germline, CDR1 SGHTA and CDR2 FQGTGA. This CDR3 has 17 amino acids.

The rearrangement uses TRBV4-2 and TRBJ2-7; 9 bases line up with TRBD2. After removal of 3 bases from V and 3 bases from J, the junction contained 12 bases not matched to a gene. Per germline, CDR1 LGHNA and CDR2 YNFKEQ. This CDR3 region has 17 residues. The CDR3 DNA follows: TGTGCCAGCAGCCACCTTGCCCCAGCTAGCGGGGACTACGAGCAGTACTTC. It specifies CASSHLAPASGDYEQYF.

The rearrangement uses TRBV9 and TRBJ2-7; TRBD2 is a possible D gene (6 bases). Trimming took off 0 bases at V and 3 bases at J, with 13 bases between the two ends. CDR3 length equals 15 residues. The V gene's germline CDR1 is SGDLS and CDR2 YYNGEE. The CDR3 nucleotides are TGTGCCAGCAGCGTAGACCAGGGAGGAATCTACGAGCAGTACTTC. It translates to CASSVDQGGIYEQYF.

J is TRBJ1-4 and V is TRBV11-1; D possibly corresponds to TRBD1 (5 bases). Trimming took off 2 bases at V and 3 bases at J, with 10 bases between the two ends. Germline V gives CDR1 SGHAT, CDR2 FQDESV (reference sequence). The CDR3 is made up of 15 amino acids. CDR3 DNA sequence: TGTGCCAGCAGCTTAAGAACAGGATCTAATGAAAAACTGTTTTTT. Its translation is CASSLRTGSNEKLFF.

This clone was recorded only once. This sequence joins TRBV5-4 and TRBJ1-5; 8 nucleotides align to TRBD1. V lost 0 bases and J lost 3; bases outside the gene matches: 2. Germline V gene data show CDR1 as SGHNT and CDR2 as YYREEE (reference sequence). This CDR3 has 15 amino acids. The CDR3 is CASSLDRGDNQPQHF. The CDR3 region has the DNA TGTGCCAGCAGCTTGGACAGGGGGGACAATCAGCCCCAGCATTTT.

The chain joins TRBV19 to TRBJ1-2, with 8 bases fitting TRBD1. J lost 4 bases, V lost 7 bases, and 8 bases had no gene match. Germline CDR1 and CDR2: LNHDA and SQIVND (reference sequence). The CDR3 spans 14 residues. CDR3 in amino acids: CASTDRGQAYGYTF. The CDR3 region has the DNA TGTGCCAGTACCGACAGGGGTCAAGCCTATGGCTACACCTTC.

The chain recombines TRBV7-5 with TRBJ1-1; TRBD1, the table's D call, was not compared with the DNA. TRBV7-5 is recorded as a pseudogene. The CDR3 spans 17 residues. The CDR3 DNA sequence: TGTGTCAGAAGCTTGGGGGCGCACGCCAGGGTTGGTACTGAAGCTTTCTTT. Its translation: CVRSLGAHARVGTEAFF.

Worth noting for this clone: Other nucleotide sequences in the sample specify the same CDR3. V usage is TRBV24-1 and J usage is TRBJ1-2, with D tentatively TRBD1 (5 bases). Trimming stripped 1 base from V and 4 bases from J, with 9 bases between. The CDR3 runs to 14 residues. The germline CDR1 and CDR2 sequences are KGHDR and SFDVKD. The CDR3 DNA sequence: TGTGCCACCAGTGATTTACGGCAGGGCTATGGCTACACCTTC. Translated: CATSDLRQGYGYTF.

The rearrangement links TRBV6-5 to TRBJ1-2, with D perhaps matching TRBD1 (5 bases). CDR1 and CDR2 (germline): MNHEY, SVGAGI. V lost 4 bases, J lost 7 bases, and 13 bases lay in between. The CDR3 length is 13 residues. The CDR3 coding sequence is TGTGCCAGCAGTTCCCCCTCCGACAGTGGCTACACCTTC. This translates into CASSSPSDSGYTF.

This clone was recorded a few times. In DNA, the CDR3 is TGTGCCAGCAGCTTGACCACAGACAGTTCCTATAATTCACCCCTCCACTTT. This encodes CASSLTTDSSYNSPLHF. The chain carries TRBV5-8 and TRBJ1-6, with D possibly being TRBD1 (5 bases). The CDR3 spans 17 residues. Germline values: CDR1 SGHTS, CDR2 YDEGEE. The ends were cut back, 1 base at V and 1 base at J, with 12 bases in the middle.

This clone was recorded a few times. J is TRBJ2-3 and V is TRBV2; 12 bases align to TRBD2. V was clipped by 5 bases and J by 10 bases; unmatched bases: 1. This CDR3 spans 12 amino acids. Germline-derived CDR1 and CDR2 are SNHLY and FYNNEI. The CDR3 region is CASSRLAGAQYF. The CDR3, as DNA: TGTGCCAGCAGTCGACTAGCGGGGGCGCAGTATTTT. Filled out from reference TRBV2 and TRBJ2-3, the complete variable domain reads EPEVTQTPSHQVTQMGQEVILRCVPISNHLYFYWYRQILGQKVEFLVSFYNNEISEKSEIFDDQFSVERPDGSNFTLKIRSTKLEDSAMYFCASSRLAGAQYFGPGTRLTVL.

The V call is TRBV19, the J call TRBJ1-1, with D maybe TRBD1 (5 bases). This CDR3 spans 15 amino acids. Per germline, CDR1 LNHDA and CDR2 SQIVND (reference sequence). V dropped 2 bases and J dropped 1 base, with 11 bases sitting between them. The CDR3 region has the DNA TGTGCCAGTAGTATATTTTGGCAGGGGAACACTGAAGCTTTCTTT. Protein product: CASSIFWQGNTEAFF. The variable domain in full, completed from reference TRBV19 and TRBJ1-1, reads DGGITQSPKYLFRKEGQNVTLSCEQNLNHDAMYWYRQDPGQGLRLIYYSQIVNDFQKGDIAEGYSVSREKKESFPLTVTSAQKNPTAFYLCASSIFWQGNTEAFFGQGTRLTVV.